Listed here are 6 T cell receptor beta chains from one sample, sequenced in a study of siplizumab effects on memory and regulatory T cells. This table comes from immunoSEQ multiplex PCR, and its TCRdb copy is limited to in-frame clones, with some not included. The data show about 60,000 clones, roughly 85% seen once. Specimen: memory CD4+ T cells sorted from blood. These receptors originate from a human donor in good health.

In regard to this clone: At the DNA level, this CDR3 is encoded by other sequences in the same sample as well. The rearrangement uses TRBV6-5 and TRBJ1-2, with D maybe TRBD1 (6 bases). The CDR3 length is 14 residues. Trimming left V 3 bases short and J 2 bases short, with 10 bases between. Germline-derived CDR1 and CDR2 are MNHEY and SVGAGI. The CDR3 coding sequence is TGTGCCAGCAGTTATGACAGGCGAAACTATGGCTACACCTTC. The encoded protein is CASSYDRRNYGYTF.

The chain employs TRBV6-1 and TRBJ1-2, with unresolved D. This CDR3 comprises 13 residues. Germline CDR1 reads MNHNS; CDR2 reads SASEGT. V shed 2 bases and J shed 4 bases, with 8 bases lying between them. The CDR3 loop reads CASSEFEAYGYTF. DNA of the CDR3: TGTGCCAGCAGTGAATTCGAGGCCTATGGCTACACCTTC.

The chain carries TRBV11-2 and TRBJ1-4; no clear D gene. The CDR3 contains 15 residues. The ends were cut back, 1 base at V and 7 bases at J, with 13 bases in the middle. Germline-derived CDR1 and CDR2 are SGHAT and FQNNGV. The CDR3 bases are TGTGCCAGCAGCTTAGGACGACCTGGGAGTGAAAAACTGTTTTTT. As protein: CASSLGRPGSEKLFF.

The rearrangement links TRBV6-4 to TRBJ1-5, with TRBD1 identical over 8 bases. The V and J ends lost 0 bases and 6 bases, in that order; junction bases with no gene match: 7. CDR1 is MRHNA, CDR2 SNTAGT, per germline. The CDR3 totals 16 residues. This CDR3 is CASSDSRQGRVQPQHF. CDR3 in DNA: TGTGCCAGCAGTGACTCAAGACAGGGGAGGGTTCAGCCCCAGCATTTT.

The gene calls are TRBV7-2 and TRBJ2-5, with TRBD2 identical over 8 bases. The CDR3 is 15 amino acids. J lost 2 bases, V lost 3 bases, and 5 bases had no gene match. Germline V gives CDR1 SGHTA, CDR2 FQGNSA. This CDR3 reads CASSFQASGQETQYF. DNA of the CDR3: TGTGCCAGCAGCTTTCAGGCTAGCGGGCAAGAGACCCAGTACTTC.

This clone appeared once. The chain carries TRBV20-1 and TRBJ2-5; no definite D call. The CDR3 contains 11 residues. CDR1 is DFQATT and CDR2 is SNEGSKA in the germline V gene (reference sequence). V lost 6 bases and J lost 5, with 10 bases in between. The CDR3 protein is CSARVIETQYF. Written as DNA, the CDR3 is TGCAGTGCCCGCGTTATTGAGACCCAGTACTTC.